This TCR beta chain was sequenced in a study of blood T cell repertoires in COVID-19. Adults between roughly 18 and 95 years of age took part from 24 US areas. Two consecutive negative NP/OP PCR tests, clearance, or resolved symptoms defined Cohort 3 recovery. Per germline, CDR1 SEHNR and CDR2 FQNEAQ (reference sequence). V lost 5 bases and J 1 base, leaving 14 bases between the germline ends. The CDR3 loop spans 15 amino acids. How the authors handled the data: Estimation of nucleated cell counts was performed using reference gene primer amplification. Only in-frame clones appear in the TCRdb table, and some are missing; sequencing was by immunoSEQ multiplex PCR. V and J calls and clone size follow that table, whereas D and trimming were derived from the DNA. The table includes about 160,000 clones, approximately 80% detected once.

This clonotype was obtained from a man between 40 and 49 years old who had recovered from COVID-19. The sequencing sample was made of PBMCs or T cells enriched from blood (not recorded which). The chain carries TRBV7-9 and TRBJ1-1; a possible D gene is TRBD1 (6 bases). CDR3 sequence: CASSLSDSWNTEAFF. CDR3 DNA sequence: TGTGCCAGCAGCCTATCGGACAGCTGGAACACTGAAGCTTTCTTT.